The 32 T cell receptor beta chains in this list originate from one sample, sequenced in a study of T cells in localized non-small cell lung cancer. Method: immunoSEQ multiplex PCR; TCRdb's copy keeps in-frame clones and lacks some. The table shows about 78,000 clones, with approximately 84% occurring only once. The specimen was peripheral blood, collected before any cancer treatment. All receptors derive from a man aged 35-75 years with stage I lung adenocarcinoma.

This sequence joins TRBV29-1 and TRBJ1-2, with D possibly TRBD1 on 6 matching bases. In germline, CDR1 is SQVTM, CDR2 ANQGSEA. The CDR3 has 13 amino acids. V dropped 5 bases and J dropped 3 bases, with 13 bases sitting between them. The chain's CDR3 is CSVTDRPHYGYTF. The CDR3 DNA is TGCAGCGTTACAGACAGGCCCCACTATGGCTACACCTTC.

CDR3 protein: CASSQRLAGRTDTQYF. CDR3 nucleotide sequence: TGTGCCAGCAGCCAAAGACTAGCGGGCCGCACAGATACGCAGTATTTT. The chain uses TRBV14 and TRBJ2-3; TRBD2 matches at 10 bases. This CDR3 has 16 residues. Looked up from germline, CDR1 is SGHDN and CDR2 is FVKESK. The V and J ends lost 2 bases and 1 base, in that order; junction bases with no gene match: 3.

The chain combines TRBV19 with TRBJ2-3, with D perhaps being TRBD1 or TRBD2 (5 bases each). The CDR3 extends over 15 amino acids. Germline CDR1 reads LNHDA; CDR2 reads SQIVND (reference sequence). The V and J ends lost 6 bases and 0 bases respectively, with 13 bases between them. In DNA, the CDR3 is TGTGCCAGTAGCGAGGGGCACAGAAGCACAGATACGCAGTATTTT. This gives the protein CASSEGHRSTDTQYF.

The chain couples TRBV28 to TRBJ1-5; D is ambiguous. Germline loops: CDR1 MDHEN, CDR2 SYDVKM. The CDR3 totals 14 residues. V lost 5 bases and J lost 2, with 10 bases in between. CDR3 sequence reads: CASSRPYGNQPQHF. The CDR3 nucleotides read TGTGCCAGCAGTCGCCCCTACGGCAATCAGCCCCAGCATTTT.

This clone was observed once. This chain links TRBV5-4 with TRBJ2-1; D remains unclear. CDR3 length: 12 amino acids. Germline loops: CDR1 SGHNT, CDR2 YYREEE (reference sequence). The V end lost 4 bases, the J end lost 10 bases, and 12 bases lay between the germline ends. CDR3 nucleotide sequence: TGTGCCAGCAGCGACTCCCGGGTGGAGCAGTTCTTC. It codes for CASSDSRVEQFF. Variable domain in full (rest from reference TRBV5-4 and TRBJ2-1): ETGVTQSPTHLIKTRGQQVTLRCSSQSGHNTVSWYQQALGQGPQFIFQYYREEENGRGNFPPRFSGLQFPNYSSELNVNALELDDSALYLCASSDSRVEQFFGPGTRLTVL.

Within the sample, this clone is large. The chain carries TRBV9 and TRBJ2-4; maybe TRBD2 (5 bases). Germline values: CDR1 SGDLS, CDR2 YYNGEE. The CDR3 is 15 amino acids. The V end lost 4 bases, the J end lost 1 base, and 12 bases lay between the germline ends. The CDR3 DNA sequence: TGTGCCAGCAGCTCCTCAGGACTGGCCAAAAACATTCAGTACTTC. Its translation: CASSSSGLAKNIQYF.

The chain employs TRBV11-2 and TRBJ1-4; TRBD1 is a possible D gene (6 bases). From germline, CDR1 is SGHAT and CDR2 FQNNGV. This CDR3 contains 15 residues. V lost 1 base and J 8 bases, leaving 14 bases between the germline ends. CDR3 in amino acids: CASSLGTATGEKLFF. DNA of the CDR3: TGTGCCAGCAGCTTAGGGACAGCCACAGGGGAAAAACTGTTTTTT.

J is TRBJ1-5 and V is TRBV30, with D uncertain. CDR3 length: 14 amino acids. V was trimmed by 0 bases and J by 0 bases, leaving 6 bases between them. Germline CDR1 reads GTSNPN; CDR2 reads SVGIG (reference sequence). CDR3 sequence: CAWSVRNSNQPQHF. CDR3 nucleotides: TGTGCCTGGAGTGTAAGAAATAGCAATCAGCCCCAGCATTTT.

J is TRBJ2-7 and V is TRBV10-2, with D possibly TRBD1 on 5 matching bases. The germline V and J ends were trimmed by 5 bases and 0 bases, with 11 bases remaining between them. In germline, CDR1 is WSHSY, CDR2 SAAADI. The CDR3 sequence is 14 residues long. CDR3 DNA sequence: TGCGCCAGCAGTCCCTCAGGGTTCTCCTACGAGCAGTACTTC. Encoded protein: CASSPSGFSYEQYF.

The chain is built from TRBV7-2 and TRBJ2-3; 11 bases are a match to TRBD2. The CDR3 length is 18 residues. V gave up 1 base and J gave up 4 bases; unmatched junction bases: 10. CDR1 and CDR2 (germline): SGHTA, FQGNSA. DNA for the CDR3: TGTGCCAGCAGCTTAGTGCGGCCCCTAGCGGGAGGCCCAGATACGCAGTATTTT. Translated, it gives CASSLVRPLAGGPDTQYF.

This chain joins TRBV27 and TRBJ2-7, with D possibly being TRBD1 (6 bases). This CDR3 has 16 amino acids. Trimming removed 3 bases from V and 3 bases from J, with 18 bases in between. Germline CDR1 is MNHEY and CDR2 is SMNVEV (reference sequence). In nucleotides, the CDR3 is TGTGCCAGCAGTTTGGATCGGGACAAACACTTCTACGAGCAGTACTTC. It encodes CASSLDRDKHFYEQYF.

The chain links TRBV19 to TRBJ2-5; 8 nucleotides align to TRBD2. The trim removed 8 bases at V and 2 bases at J, leaving 13 bases unmatched. The CDR3 loop spans 16 amino acids. Germline V lookup: CDR1 LNHDA, CDR2 SQIVND (reference sequence). The CDR3 loop reads CASALILAGRQETQYF. CDR3 coding DNA: TGTGCCAGTGCCCTGATCTTAGCGGGACGTCAAGAGACCCAGTACTTC.

This clone was observed a handful of times. V usage is TRBV27 and J usage is TRBJ1-4; tentative D call: TRBD1 (5 bases). Per germline, CDR1 MNHEY and CDR2 SMNVEV (reference sequence). This CDR3 is 14 amino acids long. V shed 3 bases and J shed 8 bases, with 13 bases lying between them. The CDR3 here is CASSLYGGVEKLFF. CDR3 bases: TGTGCCAGCAGTTTGTACGGGGGTGTCGAAAAACTGTTTTTT.

The chain carries TRBV28 and TRBJ2-7; the D is unclear. Deletions cut 6 bases from V and 7 bases from J, with 13 bases between. CDR3 length equals 12 residues. The germline V gene has CDR1 MDHEN and CDR2 SYDVKM. The CDR3 nucleotides are TGTGCCAGCAGCCGAACCCCGGGTGAGCAGTACTTC. It is translated as CASSRTPGEQYF.

CDR3 sequence (DNA): TGCGCCAGCAGCTTCGTTCCAAGTATGAACACTGAAGCTTTCTTT. This sequence encodes CASSFVPSMNTEAFF. J is TRBJ1-1 and V is TRBV5-1; D remains unclear. V was pared by 2 bases and J by 0 bases, with 11 bases between. CDR1 is SGHRS and CDR2 is YFSETQ in the germline V gene. CDR3 length: 15 residues.

This chain joins TRBV7-6 and TRBJ2-5; 7 bases fit TRBD2. CDR1 and CDR2 (germline): SGHVS, FNYEAQ. V was pared by 5 bases and J by 2 bases, with 17 bases of the junction left unmatched. This CDR3 is 18 amino acids long. The CDR3 bases are TGTGCCAGCAGCCTTATACGGACGGACGGGAGGTGGCAAGAGACCCAGTACTTC. It encodes CASSLIRTDGRWQETQYF.

This clone was counted once. The chain has TRBV9 and TRBJ1-1, with D perhaps TRBD1 (5 bases). The CDR3 extends over 14 amino acids. The ends were cut back, 0 bases at V and 6 bases at J, with 12 bases in the middle. In germline, CDR1 is SGDLS, CDR2 YYNGEE. CDR3 DNA sequence: TGTGCCAGCAGCGTAGGGGGGTTGGGAGCTGAAGCTTTCTTT. This encodes CASSVGGLGAEAFF.

J is TRBJ1-1 and V is TRBV5-8; D ambiguous. The CDR3 consists of 13 residues. Germline CDR1 and CDR2: SGHTS and YDEGEE. V was cut by 5 bases and J by 1 base, with 9 bases left in between. The CDR3 nucleotides are TGTGCCAGCAGATCCTCTTGGAACACTGAAGCTTTCTTT. Its protein is CASRSSWNTEAFF. The whole variable domain, remainder taken from reference TRBV5-8 and TRBJ1-1, is EAGVTQSPTHLIKTRGQQATLRCSPISGHTSVYWYQQALGLGLQFLLWYDEGEERNRGNFPPRFSGRQFPNYSSELNVNALELEDSALYLCASRSSWNTEAFFGQGTRLTVV.

This rearrangement joins TRBV30 to TRBJ1-5; D is possibly TRBD1 (5 bases). The CDR3 is made up of 14 amino acids. Deletions cut 5 bases from V and 2 bases from J, with 13 bases between. Germline CDR1 is GTSNPN and CDR2 is SVGIG (reference sequence). As DNA, the CDR3 is TGTGCCTGGGCCGGGGGGTCGGGCAATCAGCCCCAGCATTTT. It specifies CAWAGGSGNQPQHF.

This rearrangement joins TRBV5-6 to TRBJ2-1, with 7 positions matching TRBD2. With 3 bases clipped from V and 8 bases from J, the junction kept 11 bases outside the gene matches. This CDR3 comprises 15 residues. Germline assignment: CDR1 SGHDT and CDR2 YYEEEE. DNA of the CDR3: TGTGCCAGCAGCTCCCTGGCGGGAGATTTCGATGAGCAGTTCTTC. It codes for CASSSLAGDFDEQFF.

The chain carries TRBV10-2 and TRBJ2-7; tentative D call: TRBD1 (6 bases). Germline lookup yields CDR1 WSHSY and CDR2 SAAADI. This CDR3 region has 15 residues. Trimming took 2 bases from V and 5 from J, leaving 16 bases between them. CDR3 coding DNA: TGCGCCAGCAGTGAGCGCCTGTACAGGGCGGACGAGCAGTACTTC. Its protein is CASSERLYRADEQYF.

The J gene is TRBJ2-3, the V gene TRBV4-1, with 9 positions matching TRBD2. The CDR3 spans 13 residues. Germline V gene lookup returns CDR1 MGHRA and CDR2 YSYEKL. With 8 bases clipped from V and 1 base from J, the junction kept 1 base outside the gene matches. The CDR3 nucleotides are TGCGCCAGCCGGACTAGCGGCACAGATACGCAGTATTTT. It codes for CASRTSGTDTQYF.

The gene calls are TRBV7-2 and TRBJ1-1, with D possibly TRBD1 on 5 matching bases. Trimming removed 3 bases at V and 11 bases at J, with 16 bases between. The CDR3 length is 13 residues. CDR1 and CDR2 (germline): SGHTA, FQGNSA. The CDR3 region is CASSLAGGARAFF. Written as DNA, the CDR3 is TGTGCCAGCAGCTTGGCGGGAGGGGCCAGGGCTTTCTTT.

In this sample, this clone turned up a few times. The chain is built from TRBV19 and TRBJ1-1, with 10 nucleotides matching TRBD1. V dropped 5 bases and J dropped 6; count of bases not matched to a gene: 6. This CDR3 region has 14 residues. Germline CDR1 LNHDA, CDR2 SQIVND (reference sequence). The CDR3 DNA reads as TGTGCCAGTAGTTTCGACAGGGGGCCATCTGAAGCTTTCTTT. Its protein is CASSFDRGPSEAFF.

The rearrangement links TRBV6-1 to TRBJ2-7, with TRBD1 matching over 8 bases. V dropped 7 bases and J dropped 2; count of bases not matched to a gene: 7. CDR1 is MNHNS, CDR2 SASEGT, per germline. The CDR3 is 14 residues long. The CDR3 region is CASKVDRGAYEQYF. The CDR3, as DNA: TGTGCCAGCAAGGTAGACAGGGGAGCCTACGAGCAGTACTTC.

This chain joins TRBV19 and TRBJ2-7; either TRBD1 or TRBD2 may fit D (5 bases each). This CDR3 region has 15 residues. Per the germline V gene, CDR1 is LNHDA and CDR2 is SQIVND (reference sequence). Trimming removed 5 bases at V and 5 bases at J, with 19 bases between. CDR3 coding DNA: TGTGCCAGTAGTCATCTTCCCGGGACCACCCACGAGCAGTACTTC. It codes for CASSHLPGTTHEQYF.

This clone was detected once. The chain joins TRBV2 to TRBJ1-4; D gene uncertain. V lost 2 bases, J lost 8 bases, and 3 bases lay in between. The CDR3 is 11 amino acids. From germline, CDR1 is SNHLY and CDR2 FYNNEI. This CDR3 is CASSEWEKLFF. The DNA for the CDR3 is TGTGCCAGCAGTGAATGGGAAAAACTGTTTTTT.

The rearrangement uses TRBV30 and TRBJ1-5; D is perhaps TRBD1 (5 bases). The V end lost 3 bases, the J end lost 11 bases, and 17 bases lay between the germline ends. This CDR3 has 13 residues. CDR1 is GTSNPN, CDR2 SVGIG, per germline (reference sequence). The CDR3 here is CAWRRNGEGAQHF. The CDR3 nucleotides read TGTGCCTGGAGAAGGAATGGGGAAGGGGCCCAGCATTTT.

V is TRBV18 and J is TRBJ1-1; no clear D. The CDR3 runs 14 residues. V was trimmed by 2 bases and J by 1 base, leaving 8 bases between them. Germline V gene sequence: CDR1 KGHSH, CDR2 LQKENI. The CDR3 reads CASSPTDGNTEAFF. The CDR3 DNA follows: TGTGCCAGCTCACCAACGGACGGGAACACTGAAGCTTTCTTT.

V gene TRBV5-1 combines with J gene TRBJ2-2, with 10 bases identical to TRBD2. Germline values: CDR1 SGHRS, CDR2 YFSETQ. The V and J ends lost 3 bases and 0 bases, in that order; junction bases with no gene match: 5. The CDR3 is made up of 17 amino acids. In nucleotides, the CDR3 is TGCGCCAGCAGCTGGCGGACTAGCGGTGCGAACACCGGGGAGCTGTTTTTT. This encodes CASSWRTSGANTGELFF.

The rearrangement uses TRBV10-3 and TRBJ2-3, with 10 bases that match TRBD2. Looked up from germline, CDR1 is ENHRY and CDR2 is SYGVKD. The CDR3 contains 16 residues. The junction had 7 bases not matched to a gene; V was cut back by 3 bases and J by 4 bases. CDR3 nucleotides: TGTGCCATCAGTGAAGTAGCGGGAGGCCCCCCAGATACGCAGTATTTT. As protein: CAISEVAGGPPDTQYF.

The J gene is TRBJ2-7, the V gene TRBV30, with D maybe TRBD2 (6 bases). The germline V gene encodes CDR1 GTSNPN and CDR2 SVGIG (reference sequence). This CDR3 contains 16 residues. V lost 0 bases to trimming and J lost 0 bases, with 15 bases between them. The CDR3 DNA reads as TGTGCCTGGAGTGTACTTGTCGGAGGGAGCTCCTACGAGCAGTACTTC. Translated: CAWSVLVGGSSYEQYF.